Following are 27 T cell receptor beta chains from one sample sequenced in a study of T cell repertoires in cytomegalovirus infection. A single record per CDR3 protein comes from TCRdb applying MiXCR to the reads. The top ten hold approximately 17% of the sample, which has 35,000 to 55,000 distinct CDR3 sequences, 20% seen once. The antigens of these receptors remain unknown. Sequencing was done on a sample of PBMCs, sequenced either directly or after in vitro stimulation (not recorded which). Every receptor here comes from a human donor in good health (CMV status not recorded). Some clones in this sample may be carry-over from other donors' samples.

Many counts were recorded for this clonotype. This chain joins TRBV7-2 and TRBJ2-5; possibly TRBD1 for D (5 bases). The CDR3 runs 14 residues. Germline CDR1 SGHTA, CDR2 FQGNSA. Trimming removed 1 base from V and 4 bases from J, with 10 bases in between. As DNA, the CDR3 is TGTGCCAGCAGCTTAGGGGCAGGGCCAGAGACCCAGTACTTC. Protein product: CASSLGAGPETQYF.

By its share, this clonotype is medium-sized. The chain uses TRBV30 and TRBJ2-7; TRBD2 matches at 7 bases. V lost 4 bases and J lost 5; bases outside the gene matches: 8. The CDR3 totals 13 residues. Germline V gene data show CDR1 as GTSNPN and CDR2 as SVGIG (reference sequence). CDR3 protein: CAWKGEGSNEQYF. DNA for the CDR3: TGTGCCTGGAAAGGGGAGGGTTCAAACGAGCAGTACTTC. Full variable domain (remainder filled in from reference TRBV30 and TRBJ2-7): SQTIHQWPATLVQPVGSPLSLECTVEGTSNPNLYWYRQAAGRGLQLLFYSVGIGQISSEVPQNLSASRPQDRQFILSSKKLLLSDSGFYLCAWKGEGSNEQYFGPGTRLTVT.

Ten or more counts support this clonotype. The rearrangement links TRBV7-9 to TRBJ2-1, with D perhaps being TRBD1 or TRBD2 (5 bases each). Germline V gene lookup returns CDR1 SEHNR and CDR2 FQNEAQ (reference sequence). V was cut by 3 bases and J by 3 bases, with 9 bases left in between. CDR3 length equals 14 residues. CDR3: CASSFRGGYNEQFF. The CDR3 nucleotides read TGTGCCAGCAGCTTCCGGGGCGGCTACAATGAGCAGTTCTTC.

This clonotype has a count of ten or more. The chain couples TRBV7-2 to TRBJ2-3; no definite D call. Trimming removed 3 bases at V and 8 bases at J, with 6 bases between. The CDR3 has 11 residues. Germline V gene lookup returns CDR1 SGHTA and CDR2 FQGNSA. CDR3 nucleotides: TGTGCCAGCAGCTTTATCGGTACGCAGTATTTT. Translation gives CASSFIGTQYF.

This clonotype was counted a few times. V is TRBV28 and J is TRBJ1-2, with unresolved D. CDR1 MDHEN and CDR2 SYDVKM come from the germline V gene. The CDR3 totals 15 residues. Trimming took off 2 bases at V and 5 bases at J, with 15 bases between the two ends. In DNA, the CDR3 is TGTGCCAGCAGTTTAGCACTAATCAATTCTTATGGCTACACCTTC. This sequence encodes CASSLALINSYGYTF.

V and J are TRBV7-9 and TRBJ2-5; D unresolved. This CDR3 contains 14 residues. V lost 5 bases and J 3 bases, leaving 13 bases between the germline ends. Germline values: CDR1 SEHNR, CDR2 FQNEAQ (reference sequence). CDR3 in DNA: TGTGCCAGCAGCCCGATCGGTTCGGAAGAGACCCAGTACTTC. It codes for CASSPIGSEETQYF.

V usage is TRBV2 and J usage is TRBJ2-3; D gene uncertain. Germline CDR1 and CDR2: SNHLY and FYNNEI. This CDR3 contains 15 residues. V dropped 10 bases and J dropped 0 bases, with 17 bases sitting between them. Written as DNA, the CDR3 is TGTGCCATCCAACTCTCTACACTCAGCACAGATACGCAGTATTTT. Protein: CAIQLSTLSTDTQYF.

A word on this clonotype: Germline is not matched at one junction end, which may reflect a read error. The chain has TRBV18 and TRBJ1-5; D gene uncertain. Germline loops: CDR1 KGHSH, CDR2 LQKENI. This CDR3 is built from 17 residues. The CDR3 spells CASSPRRTSDSGQPQHF. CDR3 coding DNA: TGTGCTAGCTCACCACGCCGGACTTCGGACTCCGGGCAGCCCCAGCATTTT.

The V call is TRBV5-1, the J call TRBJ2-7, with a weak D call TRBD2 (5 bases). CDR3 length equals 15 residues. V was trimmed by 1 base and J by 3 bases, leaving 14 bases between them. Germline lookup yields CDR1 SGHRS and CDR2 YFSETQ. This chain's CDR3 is CASSLWWKGGYEQYF. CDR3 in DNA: TGCGCCAGCAGCTTGTGGTGGAAAGGAGGCTACGAGCAGTACTTC. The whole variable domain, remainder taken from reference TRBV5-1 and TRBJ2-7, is KAGVTQTPRYLIKTRGQQVTLSCSPISGHRSVSWYQQTPGQGLQFLFEYFSETQRNKGNFPGRFSGRQFSNSRSEMNVSTLELGDSALYLCASSLWWKGGYEQYFGPGTRLTVT.

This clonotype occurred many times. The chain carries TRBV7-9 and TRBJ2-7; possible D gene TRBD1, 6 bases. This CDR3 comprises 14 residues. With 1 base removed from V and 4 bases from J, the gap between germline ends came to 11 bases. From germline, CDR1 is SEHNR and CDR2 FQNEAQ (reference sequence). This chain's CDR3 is CASSLESGEYEQYF. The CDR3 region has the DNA TGTGCCAGCAGCTTAGAATCAGGGGAGTACGAGCAGTACTTC. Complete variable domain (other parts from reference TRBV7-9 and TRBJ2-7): DTGVSQNPRHKITKRGQNVTFRCDPISEHNRLYWYRQTLGQGPEFLTYFQNEAQLEKSRLLSDRFSAERPKGSFSTLEIQRTEQGDSAMYLCASSLESGEYEQYFGPGTRLTVT.

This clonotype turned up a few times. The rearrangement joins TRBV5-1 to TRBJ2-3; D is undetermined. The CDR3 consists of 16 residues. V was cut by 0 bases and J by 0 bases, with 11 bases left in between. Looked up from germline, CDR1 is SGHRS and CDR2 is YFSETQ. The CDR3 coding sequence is TGCGCCAGCAGCTTGGGACTTTTTGGTAGCACAGATACGCAGTATTTT. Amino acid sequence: CASSLGLFGSTDTQYF.

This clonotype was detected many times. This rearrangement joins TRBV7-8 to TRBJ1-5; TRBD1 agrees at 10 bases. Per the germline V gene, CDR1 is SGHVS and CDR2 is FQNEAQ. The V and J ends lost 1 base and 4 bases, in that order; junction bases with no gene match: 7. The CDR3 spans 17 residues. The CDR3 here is CASSLERRDRGNQPQHF. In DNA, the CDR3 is TGTGCCAGCAGCTTAGAGCGCCGGGACAGGGGAAATCAGCCCCAGCATTTT.

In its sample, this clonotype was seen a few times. CDR3 nucleotide sequence: TGTGCCTGGACTGCGGCCGGAGAGACCCAGTACTTC. Its translation is CAWTAAGETQYF. V usage is TRBV30 and J usage is TRBJ2-5; D is uncertain. CDR1 and CDR2 from the germline V gene are GTSNPN and SVGIG (reference sequence). V was clipped by 4 bases and J by 4 bases, with 10 bases between them. The CDR3 totals 12 residues.

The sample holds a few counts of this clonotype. As DNA, the CDR3 is TGTGCCAGCAGCACGCGGACTAGCATCTTCGGCGAGCAGTACTTC. As protein: CASSTRTSIFGEQYF. This chain uses TRBV7-9 with TRBJ2-7; 8 positions agree with TRBD2. The ends lost 5 bases at V and 6 bases at J; junction bases unmatched: 12. Germline V gene lookup returns CDR1 SEHNR and CDR2 FQNEAQ (reference sequence). The CDR3 runs to 15 residues.

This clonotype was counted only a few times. DNA for the CDR3: TGTGCCAGCAGACCCACTAGCGGGGGAGATGAGCAGTTCTTC. Its translation: CASRPTSGGDEQFF. The chain uses TRBV3-1 and TRBJ2-1; 11 nucleotides agree with TRBD2. The germline gives CDR1 LGHDT, CDR2 YNNKEL (reference sequence). CDR3 length: 14 residues. V gave up 6 bases and J gave up 8 bases; unmatched junction bases: 6.

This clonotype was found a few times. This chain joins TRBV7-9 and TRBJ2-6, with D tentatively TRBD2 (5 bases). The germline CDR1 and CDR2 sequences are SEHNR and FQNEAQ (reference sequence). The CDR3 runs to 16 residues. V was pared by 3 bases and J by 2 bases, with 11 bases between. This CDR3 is CASSFPGIAGANVLTF. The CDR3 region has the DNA TGTGCCAGCAGCTTCCCGGGGATCGCTGGGGCCAACGTCCTGACTTTC.

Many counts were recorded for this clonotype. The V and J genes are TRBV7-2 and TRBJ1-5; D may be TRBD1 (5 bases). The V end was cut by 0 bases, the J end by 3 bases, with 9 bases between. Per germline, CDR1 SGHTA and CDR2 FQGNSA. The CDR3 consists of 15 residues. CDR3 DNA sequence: TGTGCCAGCAGCTTAGCGCCGGGGCCCAATCAGCCCCAGCATTTT. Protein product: CASSLAPGPNQPQHF.

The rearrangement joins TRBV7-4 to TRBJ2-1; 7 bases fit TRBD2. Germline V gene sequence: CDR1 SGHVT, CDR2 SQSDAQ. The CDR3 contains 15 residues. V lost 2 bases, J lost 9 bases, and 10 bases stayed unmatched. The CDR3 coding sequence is TGTGCCAGCAGCTTATGGGCCGGGGAGGGAACTGAGCAGTTCTTC. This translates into CASSLWAGEGTEQFF.

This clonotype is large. In nucleotides, the CDR3 is TGTGCCAGCAGTTCCCTAACGGACAGGATCTACGAGCAGTACTTC. Translating gives CASSSLTDRIYEQYF. The rearrangement uses TRBV27 and TRBJ2-7; TRBD1 agrees at 7 bases. Germline V gene lookup returns CDR1 MNHEY and CDR2 SMNVEV (reference sequence). J was trimmed by 3 bases and V by 4 bases; bases with no gene match: 9. The CDR3 runs 15 residues.

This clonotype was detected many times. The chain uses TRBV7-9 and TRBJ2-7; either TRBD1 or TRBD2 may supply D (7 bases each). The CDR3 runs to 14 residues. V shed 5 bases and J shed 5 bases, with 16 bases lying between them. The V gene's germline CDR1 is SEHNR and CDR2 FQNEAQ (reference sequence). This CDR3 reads CASSREGQSDEQYF. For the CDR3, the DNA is TGTGCCAGCAGCAGGGAGGGACAGAGTGACGAGCAGTACTTC.

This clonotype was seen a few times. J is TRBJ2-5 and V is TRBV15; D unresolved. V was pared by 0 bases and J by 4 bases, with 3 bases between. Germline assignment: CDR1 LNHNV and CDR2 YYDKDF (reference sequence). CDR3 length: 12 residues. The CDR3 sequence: CATSRDRETQYF. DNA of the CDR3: TGTGCCACCAGCAGAGATCGAGAGACCCAGTACTTC.

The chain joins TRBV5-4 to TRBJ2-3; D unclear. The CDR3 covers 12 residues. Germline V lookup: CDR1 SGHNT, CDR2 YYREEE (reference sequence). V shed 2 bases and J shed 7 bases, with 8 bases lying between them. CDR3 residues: CASSFDPHTQYF. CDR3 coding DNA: TGTGCCAGCAGCTTTGACCCCCATACGCAGTATTTT.

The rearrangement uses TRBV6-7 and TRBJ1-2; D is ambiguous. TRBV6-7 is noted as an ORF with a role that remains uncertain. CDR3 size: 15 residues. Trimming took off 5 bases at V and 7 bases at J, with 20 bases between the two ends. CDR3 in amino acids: CASSLGRGYSFGYTF. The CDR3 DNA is TGTGCCAGCAGTCTAGGTCGGGGTTACAGTTTTGGCTACACCTTC.

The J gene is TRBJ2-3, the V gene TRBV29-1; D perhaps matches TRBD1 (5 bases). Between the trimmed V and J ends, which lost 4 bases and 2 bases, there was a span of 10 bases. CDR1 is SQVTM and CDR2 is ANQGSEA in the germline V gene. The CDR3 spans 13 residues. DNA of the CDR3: TGCAGCGTTGCCAGGGAACCCACAGATACGCAGTATTTT. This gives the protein CSVAREPTDTQYF.

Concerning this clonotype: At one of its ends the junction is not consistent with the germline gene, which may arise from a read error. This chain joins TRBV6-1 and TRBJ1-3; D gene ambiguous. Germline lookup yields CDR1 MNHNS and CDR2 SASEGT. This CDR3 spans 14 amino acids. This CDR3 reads CSSSELRTGNTIYF. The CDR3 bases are TGTTCCAGCAGTGAGCTGAGGACTGGAAACACCATATATTTT.

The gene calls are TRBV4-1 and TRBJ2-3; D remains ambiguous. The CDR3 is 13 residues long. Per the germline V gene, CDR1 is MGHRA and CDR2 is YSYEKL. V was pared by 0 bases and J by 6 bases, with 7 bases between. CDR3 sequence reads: CASSQEGWDTQYF. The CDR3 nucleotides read TGCGCCAGCAGCCAAGAGGGGTGGGATACGCAGTATTTT.

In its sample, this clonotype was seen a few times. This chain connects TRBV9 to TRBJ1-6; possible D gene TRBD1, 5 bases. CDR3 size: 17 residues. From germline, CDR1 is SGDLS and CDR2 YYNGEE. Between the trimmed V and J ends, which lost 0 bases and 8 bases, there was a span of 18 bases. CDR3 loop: CASSVAIGDSRDSPLHF. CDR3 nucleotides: TGTGCCAGCAGCGTAGCTATAGGCGACAGCCGGGATTCACCCCTCCACTTT.